This is a list of T cell receptor beta chains from one sample in a study of cytomegalovirus exposure and HLA in healthy donors. The method was immunoSEQ multiplex PCR; TCRdb's version includes in-frame clones alone and lacks a portion of them. The sample totals about 140,000 clones. Sample: PBMCs. The source is a woman between 18 and 30 years old in good health and CMV-seronegative. Each CDR3 is given with its conserved first and last residue. The D gene is left open where the match is weak.

>NA|TRBJ2-5|TRBV6-1
TGTGCCAGTTTGTTCGCGGGAAAAGAGACCCAGTACTTC
CASLFAGKETQYF
>TRBD2|TRBJ2-1|TRBV18
TGTGCCAGCTCACCCGGACTAGCGGGACGGGGTGAGCAGTTCTTC
CASSPGLAGRGEQFF
>TRBD1|TRBJ2-7|TRBV2
TGTGCCAGCAGTCTGACAGGGGGCGGCTACGAGCAGTACTTC
CASSLTGGGYEQYF
>NA|TRBJ1-2|TRBV1
TGCACCAGCAGCCAAGATCCGGCCTTGCCGGGTTCCTATGGCTACACCTTC
CTSSQDPALPGSYGYTF
>NA|TRBJ1-4|TRBV27
TGTGCCACCTCAAGGTCAGGGGCTAATGAAAAACTGTTTTTT
CATSRSGANEKLFF
>NA|TRBJ1-2|TRBV6-6
TGTGCCAGCAGTTACTCGACACCAAACTATGGCTACACCTTC
CASSYSTPNYGYTF
>NA|TRBJ2-2|TRBV30
TGTGCCTCCGGAGGGGGCGTTAACACCGGGGAGCTGTTTTTT
CASGGGVNTGELFF
>TRBD2|TRBJ2-1|TRBV4-1
TGCGCCAGCAGCCAAGCTCAGCGGGAAGAGGATGAGCAGTTCTTC
CASSQAQREEDEQFF
>NA|TRBJ2-7|TRBV27
TGTGCCAGCCGAGGGACTGTAGGAGACGAGCAGTACTTC
CASRGTVGDEQYF
>NA|TRBJ2-7|TRBV7-2
TGTGCCAGCAGCTCCGCTCAGCGAGGGCCTCCCTACGAGCAGTACTTC
CASSSAQRGPPYEQYF
>TRBD2|TRBJ2-7|TRBV4-2
TGTGCCAGCAGCCAGGGTCGACTAGCGGGAGTGGGCTACGAGCAGTACTTC
CASSQGRLAGVGYEQYF
>TRBD2|TRBJ2-1|TRBV7-9
TGTGCCAGCAGACCCGTACTAGCGGGATTGTATGAGCAGTTCTTC
CASRPVLAGLYEQFF
>NA|TRBJ1-4|TRBV15
TGTGCCACCAGCCCCCAGGGGCAGGGCCTAACAACTAATGAAAAACTGTTTTTT
CATSPQGQGLTTNEKLFF
>NA|TRBJ2-2|TRBV11-3
TGTGCCAGCAGCTTAGGGCAGAACACCGGGGAGCTGTTTTTT
CASSLGQNTGELFF
>NA|TRBJ2-7|TRBV11-2
TGTGCCAGCAGCTTGAGGCCCTACGAGCAGTACTTC
CASSLRPYEQYF
>TRBD2|TRBJ2-1|TRBV7-8
TGTGCCAGCAGCACATCTAGCGGGGGCTACAATGAGCAGTTCTTC
CASSTSSGGYNEQFF
>NA|TRBJ2-3|TRBV25-1
TGTGCCAGCAGTGAATCCACTAAAGGGGTTACAGATACGCAGTATTTT
CASSESTKGVTDTQYF
>NA|TRBJ2-1|TRBV7-9
TGTGCCAGCAGCCGCCAGAAGACAGGAACCTACAATGAGCAGTTCTTC
CASSRQKTGTYNEQFF
>NA|TRBJ1-5|TRBV30
TGTGCCTGGAGTGTACTGGGGTTAGGGGTCGGCCAGCATTTT
CAWSVLGLGVGQHF
>NA|TRBJ1-1|TRBV7-9
TGTGCCAGCAGCTGGGGGGGGAACACTGAAGCTTTCTTT
CASSWGGNTEAFF
>TRBD1|TRBJ1-2|TRBV5-5
TGTGCCAGCAGCTTGGTCCAGGGGGCGAGTGGCTACACCTTC
CASSLVQGASGYTF
>NA|TRBJ2-3|TRBV7-9
TGTGCCAGCAATCCTAGCGCAACCACAGATACGCAGTATTTT
CASNPSATTDTQYF
>TRBD1|TRBJ2-7|TRBV6-1
TGTGCCAGCAGTGAGTTTCGGCAGGGGGCCGGCTACGAGCAGTACTTC
CASSEFRQGAGYEQYF
>NA|TRBJ2-5|TRBV30
TGTGCCTGGAGTCCATTCATCGCGGGGCTATCGGATGAGACCCAGTACTTC
CAWSPFIAGLSDETQYF